The clone carrying this TCR beta chain is classed as medium-sized (0.01 to 0.1%). Its target is unknown. Within a library made for alpha chains, this beta chain is off target, and its count is uninformative. TCRdb independently ran MiXCR on the 5' RACE reads; one entry per CDR3 protein. The data contain about 3,000 distinct CDR3 sequences, about 6% of them singletons. This entry belongs to a study of spatial heterogeneity in lung cancer. Study-wide findings and caveats: In tumors, expanded intratumoral alpha and beta TCR counts tracked mutation counts.

The time point denotes: sample taken at primary tumor resection. Samples were donated by 72 untreated early-stage non-small cell lung cancer patients. Tumor, nontumor lung or frozen PBMC supplied whole RNA that was sequenced unsorted. V was pared by 0 bases and J by 7 bases, with 10 bases between. The CDR3 runs 13 residues. Germline V gene data show CDR1 as MNHEY and CDR2 as SVGAGI. The input for sequencing was lung tumor tissue, taken at surgery. The chain employs TRBV6-5 and TRBJ2-7; D is perhaps TRBD2 (5 bases). This clonotype was sampled from a male donor with early-stage non-small cell lung cancer. CDR3 sequence: CASSYSSRGEQYF. CDR3 DNA sequence: TGTGCCAGCAGTTACTCGAGTAGAGGGGAGCAGTACTTC.